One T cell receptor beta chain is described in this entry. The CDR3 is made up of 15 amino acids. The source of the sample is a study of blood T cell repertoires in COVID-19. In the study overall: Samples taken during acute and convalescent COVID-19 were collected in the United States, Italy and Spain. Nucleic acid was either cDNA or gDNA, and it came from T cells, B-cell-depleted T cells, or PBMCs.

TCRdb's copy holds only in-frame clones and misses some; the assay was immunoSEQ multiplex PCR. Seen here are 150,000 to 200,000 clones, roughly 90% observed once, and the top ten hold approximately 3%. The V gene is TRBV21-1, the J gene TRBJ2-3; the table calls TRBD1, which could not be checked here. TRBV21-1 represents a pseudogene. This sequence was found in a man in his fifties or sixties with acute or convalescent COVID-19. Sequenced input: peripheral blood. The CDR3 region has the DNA TGTGCCAGCAGCATCCGGACAGAACCCGCAGATACGCAGTATTTT. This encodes CASSIRTEPADTQYF.